These 18 T cell receptor beta chains were sequenced from one sample in a study of blood T cell repertoires in COVID-19. Sequencing was performed with immunoSEQ multiplex PCR; in TCRdb, only in-frame clones are kept and a portion is missing. The sample carries over 95,000 clones, roughly 76% recorded once. The sample consisted of peripheral blood. The receptors were sampled from a human donor in a cohort sampled during active COVID-19.

The gene calls are TRBV7-2 and TRBJ1-2, with 8 bases aligning to TRBD1. Germline V gives CDR1 SGHTA, CDR2 FQGNSA. This CDR3 is 16 amino acids long. V was pared by 5 bases and J by 5 bases, with 13 bases of the junction left unmatched. CDR3 sequence reads: CASSPSSGTGDYGYTF. In DNA form, the CDR3 reads TGTGCCAGCAGCCCATCATCCGGGACAGGTGATTATGGCTACACCTTC.

The rearrangement joins TRBV18 to TRBJ2-1, with 9 bases fitting TRBD1. Trimming removed 5 bases from V and 7 bases from J; junction bases left unmatched: 6. CDR1 and CDR2 (germline): KGHSH, LQKENI. The CDR3 runs to 14 residues. The CDR3 reads CASSEQGAGNEQFF. CDR3 nucleotides: TGTGCCAGCTCAGAACAGGGGGCGGGGAATGAGCAGTTCTTC.

The genes are TRBV19 and TRBJ2-5; TRBD2 agrees at 8 bases. The V and J ends lost 1 base and 5 bases, in that order; junction bases with no gene match: 6. In germline, CDR1 is LNHDA, CDR2 SQIVND (reference sequence). The CDR3 is made up of 15 amino acids. Written as DNA, the CDR3 is TGTGCCAGTAGTATAGCCTCGGGAGGGCCCGAGACCCAGTACTTC. Protein sequence: CASSIASGGPETQYF.

J is TRBJ2-1 and V is TRBV9; TRBD2 is a possible D gene (6 bases). V lost 1 base to trimming and J lost 0 bases, with 11 bases between them. CDR3 length: 16 amino acids. Germline loops: CDR1 SGDLS, CDR2 YYNGEE. This CDR3 reads CASSVRTGASYNEQFF. DNA for the CDR3: TGTGCCAGCAGCGTAAGGACGGGAGCCTCCTACAATGAGCAGTTCTTC.

The gene calls are TRBV6-5 and TRBJ2-1, with D perhaps matching TRBD1 (6 bases). CDR1 and CDR2 from the germline V gene are MNHEY and SVGAGI. The CDR3 covers 14 residues. The ends were cut back, 0 bases at V and 4 bases at J, with 7 bases in the middle. The CDR3 protein is CASSYSGAYNEQFF. The CDR3 nucleotides are TGTGCCAGCAGTTACTCGGGGGCATACAATGAGCAGTTCTTC.

This chain joins TRBV3-1 (or the pseudogene TRBV3-2) and TRBJ2-7, with 8 positions matching TRBD2. V trimming: 1 base; J trimming: 6 bases; junction bases outside the gene matches: 2. Per the germline V gene, CDR1 is LGHDT and CDR2 is YNNKEL (reference sequence). This CDR3 is 13 amino acids long. CDR3 in DNA: TGTGCCAGCAGCCAAGTAGCGGGGATCGAGCAGTACTTC. Translation gives CASSQVAGIEQYF.

This clone came up once. The V and J genes are TRBV7-9 and TRBJ1-1; possibly TRBD1 for D (5 bases). The V end lost 11 bases, the J end lost 0 bases, and 19 bases lay between the germline ends. Germline loops: CDR1 SEHNR, CDR2 FQNEAQ (reference sequence). The CDR3 extends over 15 amino acids. Here the CDR3 DNA reads TGTGCCGGGGGGGATCAGCTAATAATGAACACTGAAGCTTTCTTT. The encoded protein is CAGGDQLIMNTEAFF.

The chain recombines TRBV19 with TRBJ1-1, with a possible D match to TRBD1 (6 bases). Deletions cut 7 bases from V and 7 bases from J, with 19 bases between. The CDR3 extends over 14 amino acids. Germline V gives CDR1 LNHDA, CDR2 SQIVND (reference sequence). CDR3 amino acids: CASTLRGGGGEAFF. The CDR3 DNA follows: TGTGCCAGTACCCTACGGGGGGGCGGAGGTGAAGCTTTCTTT.

The chain combines TRBV12-3 or TRBV12-4 with TRBJ1-1; a possible D gene is TRBD1 (5 bases). Trimming left V 8 bases short and J 1 base short, with 11 bases between. The CDR3 extends over 13 amino acids. CDR3 protein: CASSRGGNTEAFF. CDR3 DNA: TGTGCCAGCTCTCGGGGGGGGAACACTGAAGCTTTCTTT.

The V and J genes are TRBV12-3 or TRBV12-4 and TRBJ1-2; 7 positions match TRBD1. V was pared by 6 bases and J by 8 bases, with 9 bases of the junction left unmatched. The CDR3 extends over 13 amino acids. The CDR3 loop is CASSDQGVEGYTF. Here the CDR3 DNA reads TGTGCCAGCAGCGATCAGGGGGTAGAGGGCTACACCTTC.

The rearrangement uses TRBV6-5 and TRBJ1-1; D gene uncertain. The V gene's germline CDR1 is MNHEY and CDR2 SVGAGI. V was shortened by 6 bases and J by 1 base, with 12 bases between the two germline ends. The CDR3 loop spans 14 amino acids. CDR3 sequence reads: CASSRLAGNTEAFF. CDR3 in DNA: TGTGCCAGCAGCCGCCTGGCGGGGAACACTGAAGCTTTCTTT.

The rearrangement uses TRBV6-4 and TRBJ2-1; 9 bases agree with TRBD2. The germline gives CDR1 MRHNA, CDR2 SNTAGT. The CDR3 is 14 amino acids. V was clipped by 4 bases and J by 5 bases; unmatched bases: 3. For the CDR3, the DNA is TGTGCCAGCAGTGCTAGGACTAGCGACAATGAGCAGTTCTTC. This sequence encodes CASSARTSDNEQFF.

The rearrangement links TRBV5-6 to TRBJ2-2; TRBD1 matches 10 bases. The V and J ends lost 4 bases and 6 bases, in that order; junction bases with no gene match: 6. From germline, CDR1 is SGHDT and CDR2 YYEEEE. This CDR3 is built from 15 residues. Written as DNA, the CDR3 is TGTGCCAGCAGCCCCGGGACAGGGGTGGCCGGGGAGCTGTTTTTT. Translated: CASSPGTGVAGELFF.

V gene TRBV7-6 combines with J gene TRBJ1-5; D unresolved. The CDR3 runs to 17 residues. V gave up 1 base and J gave up 0 bases, with 13 bases separating them. The V gene's germline CDR1 is SGHVS and CDR2 FNYEAQ. CDR3 loop: CASSLVSLGVSNQPQHF. The CDR3 DNA is TGTGCCAGCAGCTTAGTTTCTCTCGGGGTTAGCAATCAGCCCCAGCATTTT.

This clone was observed a few times. Here the CDR3 reads CASSLDWEGYEQYF. The CDR3 nucleotides read TGTGCCAGCAGCTTAGATTGGGAGGGCTACGAGCAGTACTTC. The chain joins TRBV11-2 to TRBJ2-7, with 7 bases aligning to TRBD2. The CDR3 loop spans 14 amino acids. Losses at the gene ends were 0 bases for V and 3 bases for J; bases not matched to a gene: 2. The germline gives CDR1 SGHAT, CDR2 FQNNGV.

The J gene is TRBJ2-3, the V gene TRBV4-3; TRBD2 matches at 8 bases. Germline lookup yields CDR1 LGHNA and CDR2 YSLEER. After removal of 0 bases from V and 6 bases from J, the junction contained 14 bases not matched to a gene. The CDR3 is made up of 18 amino acids. The CDR3 loop is CASSQDRAGGGWSDTQYF. The CDR3 DNA reads TGCGCCAGCAGCCAAGACAGGGCGGGAGGAGGGTGGTCCGATACGCAGTATTTT.

V usage is TRBV30 and J usage is TRBJ2-1; weak D call: TRBD2 (6 bases). Trimming left V 0 bases short and J 14 bases short, with 20 bases between. CDR3 size: 14 residues. CDR1 and CDR2 from the germline V gene are GTSNPN and SVGIG (reference sequence). The CDR3 nucleotides are TGTGCCTGGAGTGTAGAAATGTTAGCGGTAAGGAAGTTCTTC. Protein product: CAWSVEMLAVRKFF.

The CDR3 DNA is TGTGCCAGCAAGGGGAGCAATCAGCCCCAGCATTTT. Translated: CASKGSNQPQHF. The rearrangement links TRBV6-5 to TRBJ1-5; tentatively, D is TRBD1 (5 bases). V lost 7 bases and J lost 1, with 5 bases in between. Germline V gene data show CDR1 as MNHEY and CDR2 as SVGAGI. The CDR3 spans 12 residues.